The present T cell receptor beta chain was sequenced within a study of T cells in Graves' hyperthyroidism and ophthalmopathy. Broader study findings: Ophthalmopathy was separated from stable hyperthyroidism by a 13 V-J model. Ophthalmopathy onset followed model prediction by a median around six months.

This clonotype was detected many times. What it binds is not known. Germline CDR1 reads ENHRY; CDR2 reads SYGVKD. The CDR3 spans 13 residues. The V gene lost 6 bases and the J gene lost 2 bases, with 8 bases spanning the gap. Amplified regions were TCR beta CDR3 sequences from RNA transcripts. The HTBI primer set served for first-round RT-PCR of the TCR CDR3. In TCRdb, the multiplex PCR reads were re-called with MiXCR into one record per CDR3 protein. Of some 400,000 distinct CDR3 sequences listed, approximately 19% are singletons. The definition of stable Graves' hyperthyroidism was no ophthalmopathy progression within 18 months. The PBMCs had their origin in around 10 ml of fresh peripheral blood.

The chain carries TRBV10-3 and TRBJ1-5; D is unresolved. This receptor was taken from a woman aged 18-29 years with Graves' hyperthyroidism. The sequenced sample consisted of blood. The CDR3 sequence is CAISIDRNQPQHF. As DNA, the CDR3 is TGTGCCATCAGCATTGATCGCAATCAGCCCCAGCATTTT.